This T cell receptor beta chain emerged from a study of T cell responses to AZD1222 COVID-19 vaccine. Overall study results and limits: Spike was spanned by vaccine-associated CD4 TCRs, with dominance at 160-218 and 743-854. Clonal diversity was possibly underestimated, and the donors were mostly white British, with more females. Spike-specific TCR repertoires showed rising breadth and depth after two AZD1222 doses.

The study pooled second doses at about 4 or about 12 weeks. Trimming removed 1 base at V and 5 bases at J, with 12 bases between. CDR1 SEHNR and CDR2 FQNEAQ come from the germline V gene (reference sequence). The CDR3 is made up of 15 amino acids. As regards this clone: Its cognate antigen is unknown.

Method: immunoSEQ multiplex PCR; TCRdb's copy keeps in-frame clones and lacks some. The sample has some 140,000 clones, approximately 92% seen once. The source was peripheral blood, collected 28 days after the second AZD1222 dose. The chain has TRBV7-9 and TRBJ1-5; D gene unclear. The TCR originated in an adult who received the AZD1222 COVID-19 vaccine. CDR3 nucleotides: TGTGCCAGCAGCTTAGGCTCGGGGATGTATCAGCCCCAGCATTTT. Protein sequence: CASSLGSGMYQPQHF.